The 28 T cell receptor beta chains below come from one sample, sequenced in a study of tumor and adjacent non-tumor tissue in lung cancer. The template was RNA from unsorted bulk tissue. Three rounds of nested PCR, following a modified ARM-PCR protocol, produced the TCRbeta library. TCRdb analysed the multiplex PCR reads with MiXCR anew, one entry per CDR3 protein. The repertoire includes 60,000 to 95,000 distinct CDR3 sequences, over 75% of them detected once, and about 12% sits in the top ten. The sample was lung tumor tissue. These receptors were obtained from a woman in her forties or fifties with non-small cell lung cancer.

A remark on this clonotype: The CDR3 does not close with the conserved phenylalanine or tryptophan, likely indicating a read error. The DNA is left out, because the CDR3 cannot be placed on it with certainty; the CDR3 is given as TCRdb lists it. V usage is TRBV6-5 and J usage is TRBJ1-1; the table assigns TRBD1, which was not confirmed against the DNA. Germline values: CDR1 MNHEY, CDR2 SVGAGI. The CDR3 totals 14 residues, both ends included. The CDR3 loop reads CASSLSGRRTEASI.

With regard to this clonotype: Because it lacks the conserved phenylalanine or tryptophan at the end, this CDR3 is likely a read error. The rearrangement links TRBV6-5 to TRBJ1-5, with 7 bases that match TRBD1. The CDR3 is made up of 14 amino acids. The germline V gene encodes CDR1 MNHEY and CDR2 SVGAGI. The chain's CDR3 is CASSYNRGNRPQHL. The CDR3, as DNA: TGTGCCAGCAGTTACAACAGGGGCAATCGGCCCCAGCATCTT.

In the case of this clonotype: An end of the junction does not agree with germline; a read error may underlie this. The J gene is TRBJ2-3, the V gene TRBV20-1, with D maybe TRBD2 (6 bases). Germline assignment: CDR1 DFQATT and CDR2 SNEGSKA (reference sequence). The CDR3 is 15 amino acids. In nucleotides, the CDR3 is TGCAGTACACAGGACCCGAGGCGGGGCACAGAGACGCAGTATTTT. Its protein product is CSTQDPRRGTETQYF.

In regard to this clonotype: This CDR3 is missing its conserved last phenylalanine or tryptophan, likely due to a read error. The chain is built from TRBV12-3 or TRBV12-4 and TRBJ2-4; D might be TRBD1 or TRBD2, each matching 6 bases. The CDR3 extends over 16 amino acids. Trimming took off 2 bases at V and 3 bases at J, with 14 bases between the two ends. The CDR3 nucleotides are TGTGCCAGCAGTTTAAGGGGGGCTTGGTTCAAAAACATTCAGTACATC. This encodes CASSLRGAWFKNIQYI.

There are a few counts of this clonotype. This may come from a read error, since a much larger clone is one base off. V and J are TRBV20-1 and TRBJ1-1, with no clear D. The CDR3 runs 14 residues. V lost 6 bases and J lost 2, with 16 bases in between. The V gene's germline CDR1 is DFQATT and CDR2 SNEGSKA (reference sequence). CDR3 in amino acids: CSAPIGTANTEAFF. DNA for the CDR3: TGCAGTGCCCCCATTGGTACGGCCAACACTGAAGCTTTCTTT.

Comment on this clonotype: A much larger clone sits a single nucleotide away, making a read error possible. The CDR3 is CASSLGQRRQPQHF. CDR3 DNA sequence: TGTGCCAGCAGCTTAGGACAGAGACGGCAGCCCCAGCATTTT. This chain links TRBV11-2 with TRBJ1-5, with a tentative D call TRBD1 (5 bases). V was cut by 1 base and J by 7 bases, with 11 bases left in between. The CDR3 is 14 amino acids. Germline-derived CDR1 and CDR2 are SGHAT and FQNNGV.

This clonotype has ten or more counts. The chain employs TRBV29-1 and TRBJ2-5, with 8 bases matching TRBD1. The CDR3 runs 13 residues. V gave up 6 bases and J gave up 1 base; unmatched junction bases: 4. Germline CDR1 is SQVTM and CDR2 is ANQGSEA. The CDR3 here is CSVLGTGQETQYF. The DNA for the CDR3 is TGCAGCGTACTAGGGACAGGCCAAGAGACCCAGTACTTC.

About this clonotype: Given a much more abundant clone one base away, this may be a read error. This sequence joins TRBV20-1 and TRBJ2-7; D is unclear. V was clipped by 0 bases and J by 5 bases, with 14 bases between them. In germline, CDR1 is DFQATT, CDR2 SNEGSKA (reference sequence). CDR3 length: 14 residues. CDR3 nucleotides: TGCAGTGCTAGAGAGGCGCCTGGTAGAAACGAGCAGTACTTC. Amino acid sequence: CSAREAPGRNEQYF.

The CDR3 is CASSYDIPGGGEAQYF. CDR3 in DNA: TGTGCCAGCAGTTATGATATCCCAGGGGGAGGGGAGGCCCAGTACTTC. The gene calls are TRBV6-5 and TRBJ2-5; D possibly matches TRBD1 or TRBD2 (7 bases each). V lost 3 bases and J 9 bases, leaving 23 bases between the germline ends. Germline V gene data show CDR1 as MNHEY and CDR2 as SVGAGI. The CDR3 totals 16 residues.

For this clonotype: A read error is likely, as this CDR3 ends without the conserved phenylalanine or tryptophan. The gene calls are TRBV4-2 and TRBJ1-5; D not certain. The CDR3 is 15 residues long. The V gene lost 0 bases and the J gene lost 13 bases, with 19 bases spanning the gap. CDR1 is LGHNA, CDR2 YNFKEQ, per germline. The CDR3 DNA sequence: TGTGCCAGCAGCCAAGACCTCACTAGCAATCAACCACAGCATTAT. Translating gives CASSQDLTSNQPQHY.

This clonotype has just a few counts. This may be a read error: a much more frequent sequence differs by one nucleotide. This chain uses TRBV7-9 with TRBJ1-1; D is ambiguous. The CDR3 sequence is 14 residues long. Germline CDR1 reads SEHNR; CDR2 reads FQNEAQ (reference sequence). The CDR3 spells CASGYSARNTEVFF. The CDR3 nucleotides are TGTGCCAGCGGCTACTCCGCGAGGAACACTGAAGTTTTCTTT.

This chain connects TRBV10-2 to TRBJ2-1; 9 nucleotides align to TRBD2. Trimming at V came to 1 base and at J to 8 bases, leaving 15 bases not matched to a gene. The CDR3 is 18 residues long. Germline assignment: CDR1 WSHSY and CDR2 SAAADI. CDR3 DNA sequence: TGCGCCAGCAGTGAGTTCTGGGGTGGACTAGCGTGTGGGGATGAGCAGTTCTTC. Translated: CASSEFWGGLACGDEQFF.

As for this clonotype: One base away lies a much larger clone, so this may be a sequencing read error. Given the absence of the conserved phenylalanine or tryptophan at the CDR3 end, a read error is likely. The gene calls are TRBV28 and TRBJ2-2; a weak D match, TRBD1 (6 bases). Germline CDR1 is MDHEN and CDR2 is SYDVKM. CDR3 length: 15 residues. V was cut by 5 bases and J by 5 bases, with 15 bases left in between. DNA of the CDR3: TGTGCCAGCAGTCTACCGGGACACCTGACCGGGGAGCTGTTTTAT. This translates into CASSLPGHLTGELFY.

The chain combines TRBV11-3 with TRBJ2-7; possibly TRBD1 for D (7 bases). This CDR3 has 15 amino acids. Trimming pared 5 bases from V and 10 bases from J, leaving 24 bases between. The V gene's germline CDR1 is SGHNT and CDR2 YENEEA. CDR3 protein: CASSPGGQVLTEQYF. The CDR3 nucleotides read TGTGCCAGCAGCCCAGGGGGGCAAGTCCTTACCGAACAGTACTTC. The full variable domain, with the rest looked up from reference TRBV11-3 and TRBJ2-7, is EAGVVQSPRYKIIEKKQPVAFWCNPISGHNTLYWYLQNLGQGPELLIRYENEEAVDDSQLPKDRFSAERLKGVDSTLKIQPAELGDSAVYLCASSPGGQVLTEQYFGPGTRLTVT.

The genes are TRBV20-1 and TRBJ1-6; 7 bases align to TRBD1. The CDR3 is 15 amino acids. Germline CDR1 DFQATT, CDR2 SNEGSKA (reference sequence). With 6 bases clipped from V and 5 bases from J, the junction kept 10 bases outside the gene matches. The DNA of the CDR3 is TGCAGTGCCTCAGGGAACAGGGGTGATAATTCACCCCTCCACTTT. It translates to CSASGNRGDNSPLHF.

Note on this clonotype: Mismatch with germline at one junction end may stem from a read error. This chain's CDR3 is CDSSLGTGTNSGELFF. The CDR3 DNA reads as TGTGACAGCAGTTTAGGGACAGGGACAAACAGTGGGGAGCTGTTTTTC. This sequence joins TRBV12-3 or TRBV12-4 and TRBJ2-2; 9 bases are a match to TRBD1. The CDR3 runs 16 residues.

This clonotype was detected once. The conserved phenylalanine or tryptophan is not found at the CDR3 terminus, so this likely reflects a read error. The DNA is omitted, as the CDR3 cannot be located on it reliably, and the CDR3 follows TCRdb's listing. This chain links TRBV4-1 with TRBJ2-7; the table assigns TRBD2, which was not confirmed against the DNA. Germline-derived CDR1 and CDR2 are MGHRA and YSYEKL. The CDR3 has 17 amino acids, counting both end residues. The CDR3 spells CASSTGLAGRSSYEQYL.

This clonotype was recorded many times. This chain joins TRBV6-2 or TRBV6-3 and TRBJ2-2, with 8 bases that match TRBD1. CDR1 and CDR2 (germline): MNHEY, SVGEGT. This CDR3 has 15 amino acids. Trimming took 5 bases from V and 1 from J; bases not matched to a gene: 3. CDR3 bases: TGTGCCAGCAGTCACGGACAGGGGAACACCGGGGAGCTGTTTTTT. This sequence encodes CASSHGQGNTGELFF.

With respect to this clonotype: Its ends do not fully match the called genes, so a read error is possible. CDR3 sequence (DNA): TGTACCAGCAGCCAAGAAAGAGGGCCTCAAGAAACCCAGTACTTC. This encodes CTSSQERGPQETQYF. The chain recombines TRBV4-2 with TRBJ2-5, with D possibly being TRBD2 (5 bases). The CDR3 covers 15 residues. CDR1 LGHNA and CDR2 YNFKEQ come from the germline V gene.

Details on this clonotype: This may come from a read error, since a much larger clone is one base off. The rearrangement links TRBV28 to TRBJ2-7; perhaps TRBD2 as D (6 bases). CDR1 and CDR2 from the germline V gene are MDHEN and SYDVKM. The CDR3 is made up of 15 amino acids. CDR3: CASSLGGGIPYEQCF. The DNA of the CDR3 is TGTGCCAGCAGTTTAGGGGGAGGAATCCCCTACGAGCAGTGCTTC.

This clonotype was found many times. The CDR3 spells CAIKGGALAEGNEQFF. In DNA form, the CDR3 reads TGTGCCATCAAAGGTGGGGCACTAGCGGAAGGCAATGAGCAGTTCTTC. V gene TRBV10-3 combines with J gene TRBJ2-1; 8 positions match TRBD2. CDR1 and CDR2 (germline): ENHRY, SYGVKD. The CDR3 totals 16 residues. Trimming removed 7 bases from V and 6 bases from J; junction bases left unmatched: 14.

A word on this clonotype: One end of the junction varies from germline; a read error may be responsible. The V gene is TRBV7-8, the J gene TRBJ2-5, with 8 bases identical to TRBD2. The CDR3 is 17 amino acids. Germline V gene sequence: CDR1 SGHVS, CDR2 FQNEAQ. The CDR3 DNA reads as TGTTCCAGCAGCTTAGACCGGACGGGAGGGTCGGATGAGACCCAGTACTTC. It translates to CSSSLDRTGGSDETQYF.

DNA of the CDR3: TGTGCCAGCAGCCCGACGGGATCTGGGGCCAACGTCCTGACTTTC. It is translated as CASSPTGSGANVLTF. The V call is TRBV7-2, the J call TRBJ2-6, with D possibly TRBD2 on 5 matching bases. V lost 5 bases and J 1 base, leaving 9 bases between the germline ends. This CDR3 is 15 amino acids long. CDR1 and CDR2 from the germline V gene are SGHTA and FQGNSA.

The rearrangement joins TRBV18 to TRBJ1-6; D is uncertain. The V gene lost 10 bases and the J gene lost 10 bases, with 20 bases spanning the gap. The CDR3 is 14 amino acids. CDR1 KGHSH and CDR2 LQKENI come from the germline V gene. DNA for the CDR3: TGTGCCATCTCCTTAGAGGCGGTGCGGTCACCCCTCCACTTT. It codes for CAISLEAVRSPLHF.

About this clonotype: At one end, the junction sequence differs from germline, possibly due to a read error. The rearrangement joins TRBV5-1 to TRBJ2-2, with a weak D call TRBD2 (5 bases). This CDR3 has 16 amino acids. Per the germline V gene, CDR1 is SGHRS and CDR2 is YFSETQ. The CDR3 sequence is CASSFAGEANTAELFF. CDR3 in DNA: TGCGCCAGCAGCTTCGCGGGCGAGGCCAACACCGCGGAGCTGTTTTTT.

The table lists this clonotype with a count of one. This CDR3 fails to terminate in the conserved phenylalanine or tryptophan, so it likely reflects a read error. The chain links TRBV7-2 to TRBJ2-4, with D possibly called TRBD1 or TRBD2 (5 bases each). CDR3 length: 17 amino acids. Germline V lookup: CDR1 SGHTA, CDR2 FQGNSA. The ends were cut back, 3 bases at V and 1 base at J, with 16 bases in the middle. The CDR3 loop is CASSFFSGTMAKNIQYI. Here the CDR3 DNA reads TGTGCCAGCAGCTTTTTTTCAGGGACGATGGCCAAAAACATTCAGTACATC.

A note on this clonotype: Sequence at one end of the junction differs from germline and may be a read error. The chain uses TRBV5-6 and TRBJ2-1, with a tentative D call TRBD2 (5 bases). The CDR3 covers 12 residues. Germline V gene lookup returns CDR1 SGHDT and CDR2 YYEEEE. The CDR3: CVSSLASTEQFF. DNA of the CDR3: TGTGTCAGCAGCTTGGCTAGCACTGAGCAGTTCTTC.

About this clonotype: Compared with germline, one end of the junction differs, possibly owing to a read error. The chain combines TRBV30 with TRBJ1-5; D unresolved. Germline lookup yields CDR1 GTSNPN and CDR2 SVGIG (reference sequence). This CDR3 has 17 amino acids. In DNA form, the CDR3 reads TGTACCTGGAGTCTTCCCTCCTCCAGGTCGAGCGATCAGCCCCAGCATTTT. The encoded protein is CTWSLPSSRSSDQPQHF.